The following is a TCR beta chain sequence with its context. The entry originates in a study of early T cells in non-severe SARS-CoV-2 infection. The protocol attached unique molecular identifiers to individual cDNA molecules. TCRdb analysed the 5' RACE reads with MiXCR anew, one entry per CDR3 protein. The sample carries 30,000 to 35,000 distinct CDR3 sequences, roughly 7.2% recorded once. The germline CDR1 and CDR2 sequences are SEHNR and FQNEAQ (reference sequence). V lost 9 bases and J lost 5; bases outside the gene matches: 7. CDR3 length equals 14 residues. The sequenced sample consisted of whole blood. The chain links TRBV7-9 to TRBJ2-2; 9 nucleotides line up with TRBD1. The sequence derives from an adult who was a healthcare worker with PCR-confirmed SARS-CoV-2 infection or an uninfected control (not recorded which). The CDR3 region is CASSWTGVTGELFF. CDR3 sequence (DNA): TGTGCCAGTTCCTGGACAGGGGTGACCGGGGAGCTGTTTTTT.